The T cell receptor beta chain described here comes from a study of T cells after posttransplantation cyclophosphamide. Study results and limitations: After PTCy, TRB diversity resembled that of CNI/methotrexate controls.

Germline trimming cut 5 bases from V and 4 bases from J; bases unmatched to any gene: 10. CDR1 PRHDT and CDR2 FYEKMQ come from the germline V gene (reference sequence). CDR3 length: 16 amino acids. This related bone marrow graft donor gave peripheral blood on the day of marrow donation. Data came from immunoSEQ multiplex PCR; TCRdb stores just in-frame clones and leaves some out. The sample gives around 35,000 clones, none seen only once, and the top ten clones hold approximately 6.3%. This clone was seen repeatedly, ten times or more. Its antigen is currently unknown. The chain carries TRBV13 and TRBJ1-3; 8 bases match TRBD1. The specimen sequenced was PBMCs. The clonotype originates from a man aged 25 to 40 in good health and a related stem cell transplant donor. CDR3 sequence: CASSPVDRVYGNTIYF. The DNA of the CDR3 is TGTGCCAGCAGCCCTGTGGACAGGGTCTACGGAAACACCATATATTTT.